What follows are 31 T cell receptor beta chains derived from one specimen sequenced in a study of early T cells in non-severe SARS-CoV-2 infection (dated by TCRdb to the early 2020s). Libraries were constructed by 5' RACE. Sequencing was carried out with a NextSeq 500. TCRdb ran its own pipeline on the public reads, namely fastp trimming at Q25 and MiXCR clone calling, and kept in-frame beta chains. Records with the same CDR3 protein are collapsed into one entry carrying the most frequent genes and DNA. Counted in this sample were about 77,000 distinct CDR3 sequences; about 5% of them appeared once. Clones ranked in the top ten supply under 8% of the sample. Sequenced material: whole blood, taken at baseline. Every receptor here comes from an adult who was a healthcare worker with PCR-confirmed SARS-CoV-2 infection or an uninfected control (not recorded which).

Ten or more counts support this clonotype. The chain recombines TRBV10-1 with TRBJ2-1; the match to TRBD2 covers 11 bases. The trim removed 6 bases at V and 5 bases at J, leaving 6 bases unmatched. Germline V gives CDR1 WNHNN, CDR2 SYGVQD (reference sequence). This CDR3 has 15 amino acids. The CDR3 region has the DNA TGCGCCAGCAGGGGGGGACTAGCGGATCACAATGAGCAGTTCTTC. Its translation: CASRGGLADHNEQFF.

A few counts support this clonotype. The chain has TRBV7-8 and TRBJ1-1; 9 nucleotides agree with TRBD1. With V trimmed by 2 bases and J by 4 bases, 11 bases remained unmatched. Germline V gene lookup returns CDR1 SGHVS and CDR2 FQNEAQ. CDR3 size: 17 residues. In DNA form, the CDR3 reads TGTGCCAGCAGCTTACCCCGGGGTGACAGGGGGAGCACTGAAGCTTTCTTT. Protein product: CASSLPRGDRGSTEAFF. Full variable domain (missing parts from reference TRBV7-8 and TRBJ1-1): GAGVSQSPRYKVAKRGQDVALRCDPISGHVSLFWYQQALGQGPEFLTYFQNEAQLDKSGLPSDRFFAERPEGSVSTLKIQRTQQEDSAVYLCASSLPRGDRGSTEAFFGQGTRLTVV.

Comment on this clonotype: A read error may explain this, as a much larger clone is one base away. This chain connects TRBV4-2 to TRBJ2-1; 11 bases agree with TRBD2. The CDR3 runs 16 residues. J gave up 0 bases and V 7 bases, and 5 bases lay outside the gene matches. The V gene's germline CDR1 is LGHNA and CDR2 YNFKEQ. For the CDR3, the DNA is TGTGCCAGCACCCAGGGACTAGCGGTCTCCTACAATGAGCAGTTCTTC. Its protein is CASTQGLAVSYNEQFF.

This clonotype was detected only a few times. J is TRBJ1-5 and V is TRBV12-3 or TRBV12-4, with 8 bases that match TRBD1. This CDR3 has 15 residues. V shed 6 bases and J 0 bases; nucleotides not matched to a gene: 4. The CDR3, as DNA: TGTGCCAGCAGCCGGACAGGGAATAGCAATCAGCCCCAGCATTTT. As protein: CASSRTGNSNQPQHF.

This clonotype was detected ten times or more. The rearrangement uses TRBV7-9 and TRBJ1-4, with D unclear. V was trimmed by 6 bases and J by 0 bases, leaving 8 bases between them. Germline V CDR1 and CDR2: SEHNR, FQNEAQ (reference sequence). This CDR3 has 14 amino acids. The CDR3 DNA sequence: TGTGCCAGCAGTCAACTTGCAACTAATGAAAAACTGTTTTTT. It specifies CASSQLATNEKLFF.

This clonotype was found many times. The V gene is TRBV28, the J gene TRBJ2-7, with TRBD2 as a possible D gene (6 bases). From germline, CDR1 is MDHEN and CDR2 SYDVKM. The CDR3 contains 18 residues. Trimming stripped 3 bases from V and 0 bases from J, with 21 bases between. The CDR3 loop reads CASSFEESGYGSSYEQYF. CDR3 sequence (DNA): TGTGCCAGCAGTTTTGAGGAGTCGGGATACGGGAGCTCCTACGAGCAGTACTTC. Full variable domain (remainder filled in from reference TRBV28 and TRBJ2-7): DVKVTQSSRYLVKRTGEKVFLECVQDMDHENMFWYRQDPGLGLRLIYFSYDVKMKEKGDIPEGYSVSREKKERFSLILESASTNQTSMYLCASSFEESGYGSSYEQYFGPGTRLTVT.

The table lists this clonotype with many counts. The chain couples TRBV10-3 to TRBJ1-1; tentative D call: TRBD1 (6 bases). V was clipped by 1 base and J by 11 bases, with 14 bases between them. Germline V gives CDR1 ENHRY, CDR2 SYGVKD. This CDR3 contains 13 residues. CDR3 in amino acids: CAISELGTRRAFF. CDR3 DNA sequence: TGTGCCATCAGTGAGTTAGGGACACGGAGGGCTTTCTTT.

This clonotype has a count of ten or more. V usage is TRBV6-5 and J usage is TRBJ1-5; D ambiguous. V was pared by 1 base and J by 3 bases, with 7 bases between. In germline, CDR1 is MNHEY, CDR2 SVGAGI. The CDR3 extends over 14 amino acids. The CDR3 DNA sequence: TGTGCCAGCAGTTACTATCCGGACAATCAGCCCCAGCATTTT. This translates into CASSYYPDNQPQHF.

This sequence joins TRBV27 and TRBJ2-7, with 7 positions matching TRBD2. The germline V gene encodes CDR1 MNHEY and CDR2 SMNVEV (reference sequence). The V and J ends lost 5 bases and 2 bases, in that order; junction bases with no gene match: 3. The CDR3 spans 13 residues. CDR3 sequence (DNA): TGTGCCAGCAGTCTCCGGGAGGCCTACGAGCAGTACTTC. Encoded protein: CASSLREAYEQYF.

This clonotype was counted many times. The J gene is TRBJ1-6, the V gene TRBV10-3, with unresolved D. Germline CDR1 is ENHRY and CDR2 is SYGVKD. The CDR3 has 14 amino acids. Between the trimmed V and J ends, which lost 10 bases and 7 bases, there was a span of 17 bases. Written as DNA, the CDR3 is TGTGCCACCCGGTGGTCGGCTATGAATTCACCCCTCCACTTT. Translation: CATRWSAMNSPLHF.

This clonotype was detected many times. V gene TRBV12-5 combines with J gene TRBJ1-2, with no clear D. The germline CDR1 and CDR2 sequences are LGHNT and FRNRAP. This CDR3 region has 13 residues. With 6 bases removed from V and 7 bases from J, the gap between germline ends came to 15 bases. The CDR3, as DNA: TGTGCTAGTGGGCTGTTATTTCCCCCTGGCTACACCTTC. Encoded protein: CASGLLFPPGYTF.

This clonotype was seen a few times. V gene TRBV10-1 combines with J gene TRBJ2-1; TRBD2 might be the D (6 bases). The CDR3 totals 16 residues. Trimming removed 0 bases from V and 7 bases from J, with 16 bases in between. CDR1 is WNHNN, CDR2 SYGVQD, per germline (reference sequence). This CDR3 is CASSESAGRRKNEQFF. The CDR3 DNA follows: TGCGCCAGCAGTGAGTCGGCCGGGAGACGAAAGAATGAGCAGTTCTTC.

The gene calls are TRBV5-1 and TRBJ2-5; a possible D gene is TRBD1 (7 bases). Deletions cut 4 bases from V and 9 bases from J, with 19 bases between. The CDR3 is made up of 14 amino acids. The germline V gene encodes CDR1 SGHRS and CDR2 YFSETQ. CDR3 sequence (DNA): TGCGCCAGCAGCCTGACAGGGACTCAAGCGGCCCAGTACTTC. This translates into CASSLTGTQAAQYF. Using reference TRBV5-1 and TRBJ2-5 for the parts outside the CDR3, the full variable domain is KAGVTQTPRYLIKTRGQQVTLSCSPISGHRSVSWYQQTPGQGLQFLFEYFSETQRNKGNFPGRFSGRQFSNSRSEMNVSTLELGDSALYLCASSLTGTQAAQYFGPGTRLLVL.

This clonotype was detected many times. The chain's CDR3 is CASSVDERDPNEQFF. The DNA for the CDR3 is TGTGCCAGCAGCGTAGATGAGCGGGACCCCAATGAGCAGTTCTTC. This chain uses TRBV9 with TRBJ2-1; 7 bases align to TRBD2. The junction had 6 bases not matched to a gene; V was cut back by 0 bases and J by 6 bases. CDR3 length equals 15 residues. Germline V gene lookup returns CDR1 SGDLS and CDR2 YYNGEE.

This clonotype was picked up a small number of times. The J gene is TRBJ2-7, the V gene TRBV6-2 or TRBV6-3, with 14 bases matching TRBD2. V lost 2 bases and J lost 4; bases outside the gene matches: 13. CDR1 is MNHEY and CDR2 is SVGEGT in the germline V gene. This CDR3 has 19 amino acids. The CDR3 DNA sequence: TGTGCCAGCAGTTACCCAACCGGGACTAGCGGGAGTAGTGATTACGAGCAGTACTTC. Its translation: CASSYPTGTSGSSDYEQYF.

This clonotype was observed at least ten times. This chain uses TRBV7-2 with TRBJ1-1; TRBD1 aligns across 11 bases. V lost 5 bases and J lost 1; bases outside the gene matches: 3. Germline V CDR1 and CDR2: SGHTA, FQGNSA. The CDR3 is made up of 15 amino acids. Here the CDR3 DNA reads TGTGCCAGCAGCCCGGGGACAGGGGGGAACACTGAAGCTTTCTTT. Translated: CASSPGTGGNTEAFF.

J is TRBJ1-6 and V is TRBV12-3 or TRBV12-4, with 9 bases aligning to TRBD1. The CDR3 totals 14 residues. With V trimmed by 5 bases and J by 8 bases, 4 bases remained unmatched. The chain's CDR3 is CASSVRDRDSPLHF. The CDR3 bases are TGTGCCAGCAGTGTCCGGGACAGGGATTCACCCCTCCACTTT.

This clonotype showed up just a few times. The genes are TRBV11-2 and TRBJ2-5, with 8 bases aligning to TRBD2. Looked up from germline, CDR1 is SGHAT and CDR2 is FQNNGV. The CDR3 contains 16 residues. Germline trimming cut 1 base from V and 2 bases from J; bases unmatched to any gene: 6. CDR3 in amino acids: CASSLVPSGLQETQYF. In DNA form, the CDR3 reads TGTGCCAGCAGCTTAGTTCCTAGCGGGCTACAAGAGACCCAGTACTTC. The complete variable domain, with remaining parts taken from reference TRBV11-2 and TRBJ2-5, reads EAGVAQSPRYKIIEKRQSVAFWCNPISGHATLYWYQQILGQGPKLLIQFQNNGVVDDSQLPKDRFSAERLKGVDSTLKIQPAKLEDSAVYLCASSLVPSGLQETQYFGPGTRLLVL.

This clonotype has a handful of counts. This sequence joins TRBV20-1 and TRBJ2-1, with D unclear. The germline gives CDR1 DFQATT, CDR2 SNEGSKA (reference sequence). With 3 bases removed from V and 7 bases from J, the gap between germline ends came to 10 bases. CDR3 size: 12 residues. Written as DNA, the CDR3 is TGCAGTGCTAGTTCAGATTCGAATGAGCAGTTCTTC. This encodes CSASSDSNEQFF.

A few counts support this clonotype. The chain is built from TRBV19 and TRBJ2-1; 8 bases map to TRBD1. V lost 0 bases to trimming and J lost 3 bases; unmatched junction nucleotides: 1. The germline CDR1 and CDR2 sequences are LNHDA and SQIVND (reference sequence). This CDR3 region has 15 residues. The CDR3 DNA is TGTGCCAGTAGTATAGAGGGACAGGACTACAATGAGCAGTTCTTC. It codes for CASSIEGQDYNEQFF.

This clonotype appeared a few times. The chain has TRBV18 and TRBJ1-3; 9 bases align to TRBD1. With V trimmed by 6 bases and J by 4 bases, 7 bases remained unmatched. The CDR3 runs 15 residues. Germline CDR1 and CDR2: KGHSH and LQKENI. The CDR3 reads CASSLTGGAGNTIYF. The DNA of the CDR3 is TGTGCCAGCTCGCTTACAGGGGGCGCCGGAAACACCATATATTTT.

This clonotype has a handful of counts. V gene TRBV24-1 combines with J gene TRBJ2-3; possible D gene TRBD1, 5 bases. The CDR3 is made up of 13 amino acids. Trimming shortened V by 10 bases and J by 3 bases, and 13 bases separated the two germline ends. The germline V gene encodes CDR1 KGHDR and CDR2 SFDVKD. CDR3 DNA sequence: TGTGCCACTTCGGTGGGGCGGACAGATACGCAGTATTTT. Protein: CATSVGRTDTQYF.

The chain couples TRBV5-4 to TRBJ2-1, with D possibly TRBD2 on 5 matching bases. The CDR3 has 16 amino acids. Germline V gives CDR1 SGHNT, CDR2 YYREEE (reference sequence). V gave up 0 bases and J gave up 4 bases, with 14 bases separating them. The CDR3 reads CASSLDEGQSYNEQFF. DNA for the CDR3: TGTGCCAGCAGCTTGGACGAGGGCCAGTCGTACAATGAGCAGTTCTTC.

This clonotype was seen at least ten times. The chain links TRBV11-2 to TRBJ1-1; tentatively, D is TRBD1 (5 bases). The germline gives CDR1 SGHAT, CDR2 FQNNGV. This CDR3 is 15 amino acids long. Between the trimmed V and J ends, which lost 5 bases and 4 bases, there was a span of 17 bases. The CDR3 sequence is CASSVIRDLLTEAFF. The DNA for the CDR3 is TGTGCCAGCAGCGTAATCCGGGACCTACTCACTGAAGCTTTCTTT.

This clonotype was found a few times. The rearrangement links TRBV10-1 to TRBJ2-7; D assignment may be TRBD1 or TRBD2 (5 bases each). V lost 7 bases and J 2 bases, leaving 12 bases between the germline ends. The CDR3 runs to 13 residues. CDR1 is WNHNN, CDR2 SYGVQD, per germline (reference sequence). The CDR3 here is CASNKGPTYEQYF. The CDR3 DNA reads as TGCGCCAGCAATAAGGGACCGACCTACGAGCAGTACTTC.

The chain carries TRBV6-5 and TRBJ1-1; D perhaps matches TRBD1 (5 bases). The CDR3 spans 13 residues. V shed 6 bases and J shed 9 bases, with 17 bases lying between them. Germline CDR1 MNHEY, CDR2 SVGAGI. In DNA, the CDR3 is TGTGCCAGCAGGATTTCCAGGGAATGGAAAGCTTTCTTT. The encoded protein is CASRISREWKAFF.

The V gene is TRBV28, the J gene TRBJ1-2, with 9 bases that match TRBD1. The germline V gene encodes CDR1 MDHEN and CDR2 SYDVKM. The CDR3 runs to 15 residues. J lost 4 bases, V lost 3 bases, and 6 bases had no gene match. The DNA for the CDR3 is TGTGCCAGCAGTTTCCGGGACAGGGTTGTCTATGGCTACACCTTC. Amino acids: CASSFRDRVVYGYTF.

This rearrangement joins TRBV7-9 to TRBJ2-7; D is perhaps TRBD2 (6 bases). Germline V CDR1 and CDR2: SEHNR, FQNEAQ (reference sequence). The V end was cut by 3 bases, the J end by 3 bases, with 9 bases between. This CDR3 region has 13 residues. CDR3 DNA sequence: TGTGCCAGCAGCTTTTCTAGCGACTACGAGCAGTACTTC. Amino acid sequence: CASSFSSDYEQYF.

This clonotype was detected a few times. The chain links TRBV5-1 to TRBJ2-1; tentatively, D is TRBD1 (6 bases). In germline, CDR1 is SGHRS, CDR2 YFSETQ. This CDR3 spans 12 amino acids. V lost 7 bases to trimming and J lost 7 bases, with 12 bases between them. CDR3 loop: CASARGKNEQFF. The CDR3 bases are TGCGCCAGCGCAAGGGGGAAGAATGAGCAGTTCTTC.

This clonotype was recorded a few times. The V call is TRBV7-8, the J call TRBJ2-3; 9 positions agree with TRBD2. Germline V lookup: CDR1 SGHVS, CDR2 FQNEAQ. This CDR3 is built from 16 residues. Unmatched junction bases numbered 5, after V lost 1 base and J lost 3 bases. The CDR3 spells CASSLVSGSSTDTQYF. The CDR3 DNA sequence: TGTGCCAGCAGCTTAGTTAGCGGGAGCAGTACAGATACGCAGTATTTT. Full variable domain (remainder filled in from reference TRBV7-8 and TRBJ2-3): GAGVSQSPRYKVAKRGQDVALRCDPISGHVSLFWYQQALGQGPEFLTYFQNEAQLDKSGLPSDRFFAERPEGSVSTLKIQRTQQEDSAVYLCASSLVSGSSTDTQYFGPGTRLTVL.

This clonotype was seen only a few times. The chain uses TRBV7-8 and TRBJ1-4; maybe TRBD1 (5 bases). There are 16 residues in the CDR3. Trimming left V 6 bases short and J 0 bases short, with 14 bases between. Germline V CDR1 and CDR2: SGHVS, FQNEAQ. The CDR3 sequence is CASRMTRGATNEKLFF. CDR3 nucleotide sequence: TGTGCCAGCAGGATGACCCGAGGGGCAACTAATGAAAAACTGTTTTTT. Full variable domain (outside the CDR3, taken from reference TRBV7-8 and TRBJ1-4): GAGVSQSPRYKVAKRGQDVALRCDPISGHVSLFWYQQALGQGPEFLTYFQNEAQLDKSGLPSDRFFAERPEGSVSTLKIQRTQQEDSAVYLCASRMTRGATNEKLFFGSGTQLSVL.